Presented here are 5 T cell receptor beta chains from one specimen sequenced in a study of post-analysis software for immune sequencing data. Study-level points and caveats: There were five or six TRBV segments more frequent in patients than controls, and TRBV5-6, TRBV5-1 and TRBV20-1 were among them.

Unique molecular identifiers had been added to the TCR beta cDNA libraries. TCRdb processed the PCR reads anew with MiXCR; each CDR3 protein has one entry. Seen here are hundreds of thousands of distinct CDR3 sequences, roughly 27% observed once, and the top ten hold under 0.7%. Their recognized antigens are unknown. The specimen was blood. The receptors here all came from a girl aged 5 to 17 with multiple sclerosis.

This clonotype showed up just a few times. The chain combines TRBV6-1 with TRBJ2-3; no clear D. The germline V and J ends were trimmed by 5 bases and 2 bases, with 11 bases remaining between them. This CDR3 region has 14 residues. The germline V gene has CDR1 MNHNS and CDR2 SASEGT. CDR3 loop: CASSRNGFTDTQYF. In DNA, the CDR3 is TGTGCCAGCAGTCGAAACGGGTTCACAGATACGCAGTATTTT.

This clonotype was observed a handful of times. The chain has TRBV24-1 and TRBJ2-3; 9 bases line up with TRBD1. The CDR3 has 13 residues. V shed 10 bases and J 0 bases; nucleotides not matched to a gene: 1. CDR1 is KGHDR and CDR2 is SFDVKD in the germline V gene. CDR3 residues: CATGQGSTDTQYF. The CDR3 DNA reads as TGTGCCACGGGACAGGGAAGCACAGATACGCAGTATTTT.

The chain carries TRBV6-5 and TRBJ2-5; D is perhaps TRBD2 (6 bases). The J call may not be correct, given that the DNA end is closer to TRBJ2-7. Germline V gene sequence: CDR1 MNHEY, CDR2 SVGAGI. The CDR3 runs to 13 residues. CDR3 nucleotide sequence: TGTGCCAGTCGGGACTCGATGCACCACGAGCAGTACTTC. Protein: CASRDSMHHEQYF.

This clonotype came up many times. The chain combines TRBV29-1 with TRBJ1-1, with 8 positions matching TRBD1. CDR1 and CDR2 (germline): SQVTM, ANQGSEA. This CDR3 spans 13 amino acids. Trimming cost V 6 bases and J 3 bases; bases outside gene matches: 6. As DNA, the CDR3 is TGCAGCGTCTCAGGGACAGGACACACTGAAGCTTTCTTT. It yields the protein CSVSGTGHTEAFF.

V usage is TRBV9 and J usage is TRBJ1-5; tentative D call: TRBD1 (5 bases). Trimming removed 3 bases at V and 4 bases at J, with 20 bases between. Germline assignment: CDR1 SGDLS and CDR2 YYNGEE. The CDR3 has 17 amino acids. CDR3 in amino acids: CASSDDPRDGGNQPQHF. CDR3 in DNA: TGTGCCAGCAGCGACGACCCTAGGGACGGGGGAAATCAGCCCCAGCATTTT.